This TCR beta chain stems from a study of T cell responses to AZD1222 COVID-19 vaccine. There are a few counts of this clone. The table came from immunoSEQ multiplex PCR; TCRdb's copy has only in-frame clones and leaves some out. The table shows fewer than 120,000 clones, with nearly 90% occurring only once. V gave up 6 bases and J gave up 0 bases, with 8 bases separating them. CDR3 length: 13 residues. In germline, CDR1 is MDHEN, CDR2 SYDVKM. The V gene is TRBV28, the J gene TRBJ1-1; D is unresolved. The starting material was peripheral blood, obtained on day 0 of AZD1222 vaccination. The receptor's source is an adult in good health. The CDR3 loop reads CASSPPLNTEAFF. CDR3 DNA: TGTGCCAGCAGCCCTCCCCTGAACACTGAAGCTTTCTTT.